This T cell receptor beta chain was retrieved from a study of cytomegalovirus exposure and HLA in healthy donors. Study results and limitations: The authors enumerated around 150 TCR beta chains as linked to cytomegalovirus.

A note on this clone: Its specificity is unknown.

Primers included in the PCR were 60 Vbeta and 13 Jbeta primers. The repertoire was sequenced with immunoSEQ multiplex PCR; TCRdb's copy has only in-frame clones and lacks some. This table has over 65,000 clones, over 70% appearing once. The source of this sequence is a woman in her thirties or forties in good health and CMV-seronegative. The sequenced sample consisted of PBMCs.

The CDR3 coding sequence is TGTGCCAGCAGTTCGCAGGGTCGGGAGCAGTACTTC. This translates into CASSSQGREQYF. The V gene is TRBV28, the J gene TRBJ2-7; weak D call: TRBD1 (5 bases). Germline V CDR1 and CDR2: MDHEN, SYDVKM. This CDR3 contains 12 residues. The V gene lost 4 bases and the J gene lost 7 bases, with 11 bases spanning the gap.